Detailed here is one T cell receptor beta chain. These data originate in a study of blood T cell repertoires in COVID-19. Study in general: Acute and convalescent COVID-19 specimens originated in the United States, Italy and Spain. The cDNA or gDNA used as material had been derived from T cells, B-cell-depleted T cells, or PBMCs.

A Seattle source enrolled patients during active infection and followed them longitudinally. Per the study methods: Estimated nucleated cell counts came from reference gene primer amplification. Using immunoSEQ multiplex PCR, the repertoire was profiled, and TCRdb retains in-frame clones only, with some absent. V and J calls plus clone size are reproduced from that table; the DNA served to infer D and trimming. The data show under 250,000 clones, with over 75% seen just once and approximately 10% held by the top ten. CDR3 size: 18 residues. Sequences were obtained from peripheral blood. This sequence originates from a man aged 50-60 years with COVID-19, enrolled during active disease. The V and J genes are TRBV21-1 and TRBJ1-2. TRBV21-1 is reported as a pseudogene. The CDR3 nucleotides read TGTGCCAGCAGCAAACCCGACACCGCAGGGAGGATTATCTATGGCTACACCTTC. Protein sequence: CASSKPDTAGRIIYGYTF.